The T cell receptor (beta chain) described here comes from a study of blood T cell repertoires in COVID-19. Study-level background: Sites in the United States, Italy and Spain provided acute and convalescent COVID-19 samples. Nucleic acid was either cDNA or gDNA, and it came from T cells, B-cell-depleted T cells, or PBMCs.

The CDR3 has 13 residues. This clone was recorded only once. The junction and the germline gene differ at one end; a read error may be behind it. In the original analysis: Researchers report that nucleated cell counts were estimated from reference gene primer amplification. Assay used: immunoSEQ multiplex PCR; TCRdb lists only in-frame clones, some missing. The V and J calls and clone size are taken from that table; D and trimming were inferred from the DNA. The sample lists some 190,000 clones; roughly 84% were seen once. The clonotype comes from a human donor in a cohort sampled during active COVID-19. The chain joins TRBV12-3 or TRBV12-4 to TRBJ2-5, with TRBD1 matching over 7 bases. The specimen was peripheral blood. CDR3 DNA: TGTGCCAGCAGCTTTGACAGGGATAGGGGGTCTGACTTC. The encoded protein is CASSFDRDRGSDF.